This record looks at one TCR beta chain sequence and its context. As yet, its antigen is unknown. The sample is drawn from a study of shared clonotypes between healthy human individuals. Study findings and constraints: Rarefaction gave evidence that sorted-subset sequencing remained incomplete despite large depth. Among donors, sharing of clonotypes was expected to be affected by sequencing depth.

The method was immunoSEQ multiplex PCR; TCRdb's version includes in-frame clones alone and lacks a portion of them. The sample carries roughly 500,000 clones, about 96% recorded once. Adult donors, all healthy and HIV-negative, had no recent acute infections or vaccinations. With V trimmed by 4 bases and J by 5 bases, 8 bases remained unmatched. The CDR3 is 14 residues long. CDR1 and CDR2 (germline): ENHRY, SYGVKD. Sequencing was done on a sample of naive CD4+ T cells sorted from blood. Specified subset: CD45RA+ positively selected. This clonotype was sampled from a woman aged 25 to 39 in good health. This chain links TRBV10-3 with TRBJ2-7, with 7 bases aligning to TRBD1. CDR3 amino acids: CAISGGVDRDEQYF. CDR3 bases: TGTGCCATCAGTGGAGGAGTAGACAGGGACGAGCAGTACTTC.